This entry lists 17 T cell receptor beta chains sequenced from one sample in a study of blood T cell repertoires in COVID-19. Here immunoSEQ multiplex PCR was the method, and the copy in TCRdb shows in-frame clones only, minus some. The table records under 80,000 clones, about 90% of them present only once. Sequencing used peripheral blood. These receptors were collected from an elderly man in a cohort sampled during active COVID-19.

V gene TRBV5-1 combines with J gene TRBJ2-4; maybe TRBD1 (6 bases). The germline CDR1 and CDR2 sequences are SGHRS and YFSETQ. The V end lost 4 bases, the J end lost 8 bases, and 16 bases lay between the germline ends. CDR3 length equals 14 residues. The CDR3 nucleotides read TGCGCCAGCAGCATTTACAGGGCTTCAGACATTCAGTACTTC. Translating gives CASSIYRASDIQYF.

The chain has TRBV11-2 and TRBJ1-2; D is undetermined. Germline-derived CDR1 and CDR2 are SGHAT and FQNNGV. With 3 bases removed from V and 4 bases from J, the gap between germline ends came to 9 bases. This CDR3 contains 13 residues. The CDR3 sequence is CASSLSRSYGYTF. The DNA for the CDR3 is TGTGCCAGCAGCTTGTCTAGGAGCTATGGCTACACCTTC.

This chain connects TRBV5-1 to TRBJ2-5; possible D gene TRBD2, 6 bases. CDR3 length: 18 residues. The V end was cut by 3 bases, the J end by 2 bases, with 23 bases between. CDR1 and CDR2 (germline): SGHRS, YFSETQ. The CDR3: CASSSEYRGETLQETQYF. CDR3 DNA sequence: TGCGCCAGCAGCTCGGAGTATCGCGGGGAGACTTTACAAGAGACCCAGTACTTC.

V is TRBV18 and J is TRBJ2-3, with D possibly matching TRBD1 (6 bases). This CDR3 region has 16 residues. V was pared by 5 bases and J by 2 bases, with 17 bases between. The germline CDR1 and CDR2 sequences are KGHSH and LQKENI. The DNA for the CDR3 is TGTGCCAGCTCAGATTCAGGGGACCGGGCCACAGATACGCAGTATTTT. Translated, it gives CASSDSGDRATDTQYF.

This chain uses TRBV6-6 with TRBJ1-6; weak D call: TRBD1 (5 bases). The CDR3 runs to 15 residues. Germline assignment: CDR1 MNHNY and CDR2 SVGAGI (reference sequence). V lost 2 bases and J lost 6, with 11 bases in between. CDR3 bases: TGTGCCAGCAGTTACGGGGGGGACGCTAATTCACCCCTCCACTTT. Residues: CASSYGGDANSPLHF.

The DNA of the CDR3 is TGTGCCAGTAGTATATCGAGGACAGGGGGGGGTCAGCCCCAGCATTTT. It codes for CASSISRTGGGQPQHF. The J gene is TRBJ1-5, the V gene TRBV19, with 10 bases identical to TRBD1. Germline V gene data show CDR1 as LNHDA and CDR2 as SQIVND (reference sequence). The junction had 7 bases not matched to a gene; V was cut back by 2 bases and J by 6 bases. This CDR3 is built from 16 residues.

The rearrangement joins TRBV5-1 to TRBJ2-2; D gene uncertain. Germline CDR1 reads SGHRS; CDR2 reads YFSETQ. This CDR3 is 16 amino acids long. The V gene lost 3 bases and the J gene lost 0 bases, with 12 bases spanning the gap. The CDR3 sequence is CASSSSTRANTGELFF. For the CDR3, the DNA is TGCGCCAGCAGCTCGTCTACCCGCGCGAACACCGGGGAGCTGTTTTTT.

This clone has just a few counts. One end of the junction does not line up with germline, which may come from a read error. The V call is TRBV3-1 (or the pseudogene TRBV3-2), the J call TRBJ1-2, with 8 bases that match TRBD1. The CDR3 loop spans 12 amino acids. The germline gives CDR1 LGHDT, CDR2 YNNKEL (reference sequence). This CDR3 reads CASSQARTGRAF. The CDR3 DNA reads as TGTGCCAGCAGCCAAGCTAGGACAGGGCGGGCCTTC.

The rearrangement uses TRBV3-1 (or the pseudogene TRBV3-2) and TRBJ2-2, with D uncertain. The CDR3 has 15 residues. V gave up 0 bases and J gave up 6 bases, with 11 bases separating them. The germline gives CDR1 LGHDT, CDR2 YNNKEL (reference sequence). The CDR3: CASSQDWANAGELFF. The DNA for the CDR3 is TGTGCCAGCAGCCAAGATTGGGCTAACGCCGGGGAGCTGTTTTTT.

This chain uses TRBV3-1 (or the pseudogene TRBV3-2) with TRBJ1-2; possible D gene TRBD1, 6 bases. The CDR3 extends over 14 amino acids. Trimming removed 4 bases at V and 2 bases at J, with 11 bases between. Germline lookup yields CDR1 LGHDT and CDR2 YNNKEL (reference sequence). CDR3 loop: CASSRGTGNYGYTF. The DNA for the CDR3 is TGTGCCAGCAGCCGGGGCACAGGGAACTATGGCTACACCTTC.

The genes are TRBV5-1 and TRBJ2-5, with 7 bases identical to TRBD1. This CDR3 comprises 14 residues. Germline assignment: CDR1 SGHRS and CDR2 YFSETQ. The trim removed 4 bases at V and 1 base at J, leaving 4 bases unmatched. CDR3 region: CASSEGQLQETQYF. As DNA, the CDR3 is TGCGCCAGCAGCGAGGGACAGCTCCAAGAGACCCAGTACTTC.

The V gene is TRBV7-2, the J gene TRBJ1-3; D may be TRBD1 (6 bases). V lost 5 bases to trimming and J lost 8 bases, with 16 bases between them. Germline-derived CDR1 and CDR2 are SGHTA and FQGNSA. CDR3 length: 14 amino acids. This chain's CDR3 is CASSGDRFEDTIYF. The CDR3 nucleotides read TGTGCCAGCAGCGGTGACAGGTTTGAGGACACCATATATTTT.

This rearrangement joins TRBV6-5 to TRBJ1-5, with no clear D. Germline assignment: CDR1 MNHEY and CDR2 SVGAGI. The CDR3 loop spans 14 amino acids. V was shortened by 8 bases and J by 3 bases, with 14 bases between the two germline ends. The CDR3 region is CASHTPGVNQPQHF. The CDR3, as DNA: TGTGCCAGCCACACCCCGGGAGTCAATCAGCCCCAGCATTTT.

This chain uses TRBV3-1 (or the pseudogene TRBV3-2) with TRBJ2-5; 10 bases line up with TRBD1. CDR3 length: 17 amino acids. V gave up 1 base and J gave up 6 bases; unmatched junction bases: 11. Germline V lookup: CDR1 LGHDT, CDR2 YNNKEL (reference sequence). DNA for the CDR3: TGTGCCAGCAGCCAAGCCCGCTGGCGGACAGGGGGGCAGACCCAGTACTTC. Amino acids: CASSQARWRTGGQTQYF.

The gene calls are TRBV6-5 and TRBJ1-4; weak D call: TRBD1 (6 bases). Germline V gene sequence: CDR1 MNHEY, CDR2 SVGAGI. The CDR3 has 15 amino acids. V lost 4 bases and J 1 base, leaving 10 bases between the germline ends. For the CDR3, the DNA is TGTGCCAGCAGTTCCGCAGGGGAAACTAATGAAAAACTGTTTTTT. Its protein product is CASSSAGETNEKLFF.

The chain uses TRBV5-5 and TRBJ2-7, with D possibly being TRBD2 (7 bases). Per germline, CDR1 SGHKS and CDR2 YYEKEE (reference sequence). This CDR3 spans 15 amino acids. The V and J ends lost 2 bases and 0 bases respectively, with 12 bases between them. The CDR3 here is CASSFPGGLSYEQYF. The CDR3 nucleotides read TGTGCCAGCAGCTTCCCGGGGGGCCTCTCCTACGAGCAGTACTTC. Full variable domain (outside the CDR3, taken from reference TRBV5-5 and TRBJ2-7): DAGVTQSPTHLIKTRGQQVTLRCSPISGHKSVSWYQQVLGQGPQFIFQYYEKEERGRGNFPDRFSARQFPNYSSELNVNALLLGDSALYLCASSFPGGLSYEQYFGPGTRLTVT.

The chain recombines TRBV5-4 with TRBJ2-5, with 7 bases identical to TRBD1. V was clipped by 4 bases and J by 2 bases; unmatched bases: 5. The CDR3 totals 14 residues. Germline V CDR1 and CDR2: SGHNT, YYREEE (reference sequence). The CDR3 is CASSNRDRQETQYF. The CDR3 DNA is TGTGCCAGCAGCAACCGGGACAGACAAGAGACCCAGTACTTC.